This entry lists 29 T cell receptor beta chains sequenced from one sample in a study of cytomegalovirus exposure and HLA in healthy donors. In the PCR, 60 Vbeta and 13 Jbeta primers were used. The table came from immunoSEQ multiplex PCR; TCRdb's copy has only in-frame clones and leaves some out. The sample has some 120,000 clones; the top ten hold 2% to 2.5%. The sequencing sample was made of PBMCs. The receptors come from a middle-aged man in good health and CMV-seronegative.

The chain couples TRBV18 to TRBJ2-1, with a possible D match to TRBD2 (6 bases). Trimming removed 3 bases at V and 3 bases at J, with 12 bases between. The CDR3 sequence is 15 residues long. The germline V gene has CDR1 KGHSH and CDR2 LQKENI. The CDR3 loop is CASSPWGTDYNEQFF. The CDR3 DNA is TGTGCCAGCTCACCTTGGGGGACTGACTACAATGAGCAGTTCTTC.

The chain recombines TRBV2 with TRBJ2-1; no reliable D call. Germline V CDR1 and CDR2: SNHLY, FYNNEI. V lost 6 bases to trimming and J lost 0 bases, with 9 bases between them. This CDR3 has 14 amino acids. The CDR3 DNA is TGTGCCAGCAGCCACCTAGACTCCTACAATGAGCAGTTCTTC. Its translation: CASSHLDSYNEQFF.

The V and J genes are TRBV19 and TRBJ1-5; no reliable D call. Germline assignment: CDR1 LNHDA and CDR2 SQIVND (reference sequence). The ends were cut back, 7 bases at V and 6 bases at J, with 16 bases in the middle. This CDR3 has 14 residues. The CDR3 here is CASNLDTAGQPQHF. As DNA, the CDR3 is TGTGCCAGTAACCTTGACACGGCGGGTCAGCCCCAGCATTTT.

The CDR3 DNA sequence: TGCGCCAGCAGCTTGGTTGTCGGCGGGTACAATGAGCAGTTCTTC. Its protein is CASSLVVGGYNEQFF. The chain has TRBV5-1 and TRBJ2-1, with D maybe TRBD2 (5 bases). CDR1 SGHRS and CDR2 YFSETQ come from the germline V gene. The CDR3 totals 15 residues. The V gene lost 0 bases and the J gene lost 4 bases, with 11 bases spanning the gap.

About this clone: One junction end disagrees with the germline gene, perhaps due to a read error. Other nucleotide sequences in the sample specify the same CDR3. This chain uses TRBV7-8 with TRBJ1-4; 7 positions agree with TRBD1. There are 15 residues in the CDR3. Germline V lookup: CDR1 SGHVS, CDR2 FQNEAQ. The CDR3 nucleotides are TGTGCCAGCAGCTTAGGGGGACAGCTTAATGAAAAACTATTTTTT. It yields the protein CASSLGGQLNEKLFF.

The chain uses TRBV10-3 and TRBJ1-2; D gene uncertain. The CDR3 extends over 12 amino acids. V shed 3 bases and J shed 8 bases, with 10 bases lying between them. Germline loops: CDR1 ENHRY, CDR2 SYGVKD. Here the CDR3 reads CAISELYEGYTF. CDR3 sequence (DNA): TGTGCCATCAGTGAACTATACGAGGGCTACACCTTC.

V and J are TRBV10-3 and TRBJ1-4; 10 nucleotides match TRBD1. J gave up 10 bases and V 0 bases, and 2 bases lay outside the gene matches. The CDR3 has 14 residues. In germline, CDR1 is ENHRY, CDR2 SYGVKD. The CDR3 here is CAISESTGGSKLFF. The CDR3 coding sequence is TGTGCCATCAGTGAGTCGACAGGGGGCTCAAAACTGTTTTTT.

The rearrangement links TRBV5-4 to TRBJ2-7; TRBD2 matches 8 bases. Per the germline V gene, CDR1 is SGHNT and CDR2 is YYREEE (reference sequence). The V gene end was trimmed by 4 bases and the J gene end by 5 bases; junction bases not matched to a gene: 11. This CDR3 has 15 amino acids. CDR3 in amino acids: CASSNSGGIKNEQYF. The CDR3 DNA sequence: TGTGCCAGCAGCAACTCGGGAGGGATCAAGAACGAGCAGTACTTC.

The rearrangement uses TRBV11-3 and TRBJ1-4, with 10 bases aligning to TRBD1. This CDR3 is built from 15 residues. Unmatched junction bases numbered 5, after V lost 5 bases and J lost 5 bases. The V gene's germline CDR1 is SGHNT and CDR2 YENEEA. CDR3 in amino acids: CASSRWTGGNEKLFF. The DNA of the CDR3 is TGTGCCAGCAGCCGGTGGACAGGGGGGAATGAAAAACTGTTTTTT. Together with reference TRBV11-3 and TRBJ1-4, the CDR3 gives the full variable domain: EAGVVQSPRYKIIEKKQPVAFWCNPISGHNTLYWYLQNLGQGPELLIRYENEEAVDDSQLPKDRFSAERLKGVDSTLKIQPAELGDSAVYLCASSRWTGGNEKLFFGSGTQLSVL.

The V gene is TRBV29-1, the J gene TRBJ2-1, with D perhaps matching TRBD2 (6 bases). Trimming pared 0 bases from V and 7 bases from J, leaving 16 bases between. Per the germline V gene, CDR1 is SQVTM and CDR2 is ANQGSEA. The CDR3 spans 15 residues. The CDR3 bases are TGCAGCGTTGAAGACCCGTGGAGGGGACGGAATGAGCAGTTCTTC. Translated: CSVEDPWRGRNEQFF.

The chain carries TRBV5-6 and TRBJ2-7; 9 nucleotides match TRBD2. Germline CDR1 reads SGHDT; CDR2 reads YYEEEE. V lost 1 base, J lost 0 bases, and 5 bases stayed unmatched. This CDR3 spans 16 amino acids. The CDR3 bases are TGTGCCAGCAGCTTGAAGGCGGGGGGGAGCTCCTACGAGCAGTACTTC. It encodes CASSLKAGGSSYEQYF.

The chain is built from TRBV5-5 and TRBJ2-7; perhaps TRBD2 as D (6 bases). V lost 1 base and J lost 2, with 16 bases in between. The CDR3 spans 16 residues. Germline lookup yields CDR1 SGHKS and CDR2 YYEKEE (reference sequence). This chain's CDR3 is CASSLLPRDRPYEQYF. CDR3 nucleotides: TGTGCCAGCAGCTTGCTTCCGCGGGACCGCCCCTACGAGCAGTACTTC.

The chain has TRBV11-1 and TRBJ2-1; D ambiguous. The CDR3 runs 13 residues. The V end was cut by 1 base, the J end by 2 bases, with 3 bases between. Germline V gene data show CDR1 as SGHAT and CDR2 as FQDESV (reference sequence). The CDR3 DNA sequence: TGTGCCAGCAGCTTAGACACCTACAATGAGCAGTTCTTC. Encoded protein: CASSLDTYNEQFF.

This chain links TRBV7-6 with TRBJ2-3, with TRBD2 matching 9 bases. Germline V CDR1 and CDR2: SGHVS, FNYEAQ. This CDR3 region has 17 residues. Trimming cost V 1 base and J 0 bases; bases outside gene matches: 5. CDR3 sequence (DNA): TGTGCCAGCAGCTTAGTATTGCTAGCGGGGAGCACAGATACGCAGTATTTT. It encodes CASSLVLLAGSTDTQYF.

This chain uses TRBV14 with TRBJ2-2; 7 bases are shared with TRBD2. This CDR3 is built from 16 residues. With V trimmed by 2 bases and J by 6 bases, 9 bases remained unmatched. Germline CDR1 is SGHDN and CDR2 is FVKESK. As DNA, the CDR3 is TGTGCCAGCAGCCAATACGGGACTACAGTTGCCGGGGAGCTGTTTTTT. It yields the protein CASSQYGTTVAGELFF.

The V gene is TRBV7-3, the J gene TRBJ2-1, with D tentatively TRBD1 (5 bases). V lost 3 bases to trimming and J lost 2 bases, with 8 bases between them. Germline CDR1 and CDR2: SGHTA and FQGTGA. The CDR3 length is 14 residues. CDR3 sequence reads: CASSLQGAYNEQFF. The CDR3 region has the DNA TGTGCCAGCAGCTTGCAGGGTGCCTACAATGAGCAGTTCTTC.

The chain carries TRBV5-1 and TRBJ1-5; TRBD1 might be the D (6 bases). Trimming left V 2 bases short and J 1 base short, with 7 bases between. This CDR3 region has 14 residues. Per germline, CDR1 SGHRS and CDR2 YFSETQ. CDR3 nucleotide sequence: TGCGCCAGCAGCTTAGGACAGAGCAATCAGCCCCAGCATTTT. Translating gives CASSLGQSNQPQHF.

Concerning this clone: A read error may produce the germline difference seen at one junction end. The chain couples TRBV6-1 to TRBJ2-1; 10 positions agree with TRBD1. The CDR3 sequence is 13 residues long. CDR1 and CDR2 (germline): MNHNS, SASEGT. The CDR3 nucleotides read TGTGCCAGCAGTGAAACCTTCGGGACAGGGGAAGTCTTC. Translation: CASSETFGTGEVF.

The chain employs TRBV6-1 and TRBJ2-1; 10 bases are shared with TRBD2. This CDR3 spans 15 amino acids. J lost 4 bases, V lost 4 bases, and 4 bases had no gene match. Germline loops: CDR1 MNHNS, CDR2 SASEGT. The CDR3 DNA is TGTGCCAGCAGTGGGGGACTAGCGTCTTACAATGAGCAGTTCTTC. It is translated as CASSGGLASYNEQFF.

The CDR3 spells CASSLVGWHEQYF. CDR3 nucleotides: TGTGCCAGCAGCCTGGTGGGCTGGCACGAGCAGTACTTC. This sequence joins TRBV7-9 and TRBJ2-7; D not resolved. This CDR3 has 13 residues. V was clipped by 5 bases and J by 5 bases, with 13 bases between them. Germline assignment: CDR1 SEHNR and CDR2 FQNEAQ (reference sequence).

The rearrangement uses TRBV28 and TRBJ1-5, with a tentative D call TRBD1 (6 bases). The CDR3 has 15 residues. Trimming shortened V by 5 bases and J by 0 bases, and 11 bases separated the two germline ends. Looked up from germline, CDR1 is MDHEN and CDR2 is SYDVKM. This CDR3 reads CASSDGTNSNQPQHF. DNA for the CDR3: TGTGCCAGCAGTGACGGGACAAATAGCAATCAGCCCCAGCATTTT.

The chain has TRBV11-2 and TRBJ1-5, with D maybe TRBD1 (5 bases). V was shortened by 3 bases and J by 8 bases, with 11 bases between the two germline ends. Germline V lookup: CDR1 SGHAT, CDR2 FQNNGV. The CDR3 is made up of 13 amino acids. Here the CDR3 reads CASSFPGGKPQHF. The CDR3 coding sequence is TGTGCCAGCAGCTTCCCCGGGGGGAAGCCCCAGCATTTT.

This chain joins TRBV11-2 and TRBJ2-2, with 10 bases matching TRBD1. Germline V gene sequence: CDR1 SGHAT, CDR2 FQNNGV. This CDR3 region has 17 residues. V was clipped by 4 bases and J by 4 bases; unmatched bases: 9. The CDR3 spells CASSSIRDRGTTGELFF. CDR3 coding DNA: TGTGCCAGCAGCTCAATCCGGGACAGGGGAACCACCGGGGAGCTGTTTTTT.

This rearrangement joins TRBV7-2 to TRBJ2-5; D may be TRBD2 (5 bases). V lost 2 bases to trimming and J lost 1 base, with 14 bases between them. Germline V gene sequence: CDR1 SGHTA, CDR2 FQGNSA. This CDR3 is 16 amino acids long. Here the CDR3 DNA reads TGTGCCAGCAGCTTAAGGAGACTACCTTCCCAAGAGACCCAGTACTTC. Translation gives CASSLRRLPSQETQYF.

This CDR3 is CASRGGESGNEQFF. The CDR3 DNA reads TGTGCCAGCAGAGGGGGGGAGTCGGGCAATGAGCAGTTCTTC. The chain carries TRBV6-5 and TRBJ2-1; D perhaps matches TRBD2 (7 bases). The V end lost 6 bases, the J end lost 6 bases, and 15 bases lay between the germline ends. CDR3 length: 14 residues. Germline CDR1 and CDR2: MNHEY and SVGAGI.

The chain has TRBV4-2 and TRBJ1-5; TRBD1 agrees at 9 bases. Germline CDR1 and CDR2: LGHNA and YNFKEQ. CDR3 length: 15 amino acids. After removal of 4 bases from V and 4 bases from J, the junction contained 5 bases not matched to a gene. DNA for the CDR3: TGTGCCAGCAGCCCTCGGGACAGGGAAAATCAGCCCCAGCATTTT. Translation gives CASSPRDRENQPQHF.

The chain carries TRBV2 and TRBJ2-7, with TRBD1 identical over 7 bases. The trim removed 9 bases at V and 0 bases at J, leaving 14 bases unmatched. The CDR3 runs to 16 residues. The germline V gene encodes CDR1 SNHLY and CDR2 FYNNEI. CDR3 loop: CARNFYHRGSSYEQYF. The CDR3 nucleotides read TGTGCCAGAAACTTTTATCACAGGGGAAGCTCCTACGAGCAGTACTTC.

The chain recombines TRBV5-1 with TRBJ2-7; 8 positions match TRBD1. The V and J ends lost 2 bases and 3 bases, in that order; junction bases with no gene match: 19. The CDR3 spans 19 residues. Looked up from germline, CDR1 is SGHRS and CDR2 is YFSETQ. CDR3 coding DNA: TGCGCCAGCAGCTTCACAACAAACAGGGGGAGCCTACCCGGCTACGAGCAGTACTTC. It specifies CASSFTTNRGSLPGYEQYF.

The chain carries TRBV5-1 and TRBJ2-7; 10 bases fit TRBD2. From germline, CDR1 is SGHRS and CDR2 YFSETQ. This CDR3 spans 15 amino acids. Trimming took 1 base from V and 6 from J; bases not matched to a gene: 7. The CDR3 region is CASSLLAGVLREQYF. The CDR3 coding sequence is TGCGCCAGCAGCTTGCTAGCGGGAGTTTTACGCGAGCAGTACTTC.